This entry describes one T cell receptor (beta chain). Germline V gene sequence: CDR1 SGHDT, CDR2 YYEEEE. The junction had 7 bases not matched to a gene; V was cut back by 4 bases and J by 5 bases. The CDR3 has 16 residues. Pregnant or lactating patients and those with other autoimmune diseases or uncontrolled infections were excluded. Scientists amplified the TCR beta CDR3 regions from RNA transcripts. RT-PCR in the first round used HTBI primers; a second-round multiplex PCR followed. TCRdb independently ran MiXCR on the multiplex PCR reads; one entry per CDR3 protein. Among over 15,000 distinct CDR3 sequences listed, 46% were seen once. The entry originates in a study of Graves' ophthalmopathy and Graves' hyperthyroidism.

Specimen: peripheral blood. This sequence originates from a woman aged 40 to 49 with stable Graves' hyperthyroidism. The chain uses TRBV5-6 and TRBJ2-3, with 13 bases that match TRBD2. The DNA of the CDR3 is TGTGCCAGCAGCCCGGGGACTAGCGGGGTTGAAGATACGCAGTATTTT. Translating gives CASSPGTSGVEDTQYF.